Below, one T cell receptor (beta chain) is given with its context. Measured with immunoSEQ multiplex PCR; TCRdb has only the in-frame clones, and not every one. The sample lists around 610,000 clones, around 96% occurring once. Selected positively for CCR7 and CD45RO-negative, naive CD8 cells excluded terminally differentiated effector memory CD45RA+ cells. These data belong to a study of shared clonotypes between healthy human individuals. Germline V gene sequence: CDR1 MGHRA, CDR2 YSYEKL. The V gene end was trimmed by 2 bases and the J gene end by 6 bases; junction bases not matched to a gene: 3. The CDR3 length is 14 residues.

This clonotype originated in a young woman in good health. The source material was naive CD8+ T cells sorted from blood. The V gene is TRBV4-1, the J gene TRBJ2-2, with TRBD2 identical over 7 bases. CDR3 nucleotides: TGCGCCAGCAGCCAACGGGCGGGGGCCGGGGAGCTGTTTTTT. Translated, it gives CASSQRAGAGELFF.